The clone carrying this T cell receptor (beta chain) was observed a few times. The sample originates from a study of blood T cell repertoires in COVID-19. Profiled with immunoSEQ multiplex PCR; TCRdb holds only in-frame clones, not every one. The sample contains 150,000 to 200,000 clones, 80% of which appear only once. Trimming removed 2 bases at V and 0 bases at J, with 8 bases between. The germline CDR1 and CDR2 sequences are SGHNT and YENEEA. CDR3 length equals 14 residues. Across under 25 US areas, participants ranged in age from about 18 to 89 years. The chain uses TRBV11-3 and TRBJ2-7; the D gene is possibly TRBD1 (5 bases). The clonotype was recovered from a man between 60 and 70 years old who had been exposed to COVID-19. Sequencing was done on a sample of PBMCs or T cells enriched from blood (not recorded which). The CDR3, as DNA: TGTGCCAGCAGCTTAAGACAGAGCTCCTACGAGCAGTACTTC. Translation gives CASSLRQSSYEQYF.